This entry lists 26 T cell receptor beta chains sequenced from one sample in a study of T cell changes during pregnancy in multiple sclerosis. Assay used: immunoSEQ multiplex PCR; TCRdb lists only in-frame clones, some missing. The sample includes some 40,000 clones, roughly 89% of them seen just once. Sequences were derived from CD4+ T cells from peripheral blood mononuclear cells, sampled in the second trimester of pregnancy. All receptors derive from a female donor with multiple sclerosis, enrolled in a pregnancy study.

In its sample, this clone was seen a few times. The CDR3 reads CASSRSQVEQYF. CDR3 sequence (DNA): TGTGCCAGCAGCCGAAGCCAGGTAGAGCAGTACTTC. This chain connects TRBV7-2 to TRBJ2-7; D unclear. Germline loops: CDR1 SGHTA, CDR2 FQGNSA. The CDR3 is 12 residues long. Trimming stripped 5 bases from V and 7 bases from J, with 12 bases between.

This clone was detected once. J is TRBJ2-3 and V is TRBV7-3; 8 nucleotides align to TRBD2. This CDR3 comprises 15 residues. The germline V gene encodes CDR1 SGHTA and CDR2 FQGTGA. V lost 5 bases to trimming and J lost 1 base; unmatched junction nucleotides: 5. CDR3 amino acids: CASSPLSGGTDTQYF. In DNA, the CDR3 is TGTGCCAGCAGCCCGCTTAGCGGGGGCACAGATACGCAGTATTTT.

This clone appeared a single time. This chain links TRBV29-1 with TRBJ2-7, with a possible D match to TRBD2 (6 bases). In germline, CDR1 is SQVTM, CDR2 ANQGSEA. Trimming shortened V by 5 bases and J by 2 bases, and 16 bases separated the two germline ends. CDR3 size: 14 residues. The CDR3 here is CSVSKASVAYEQYF. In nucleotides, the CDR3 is TGCAGCGTTAGTAAGGCTAGCGTGGCCTACGAGCAGTACTTC.

The CDR3 DNA reads TGTGCCAGGAGAGGGTACGAGCAGTACTTC. This gives the protein CARRGYEQYF. The chain combines TRBV6-4 with TRBJ2-7; TRBD2 might be the D (5 bases). CDR3 length: 10 amino acids. V dropped 9 bases and J dropped 4 bases, with 7 bases sitting between them. Germline lookup yields CDR1 MRHNA and CDR2 SNTAGT.

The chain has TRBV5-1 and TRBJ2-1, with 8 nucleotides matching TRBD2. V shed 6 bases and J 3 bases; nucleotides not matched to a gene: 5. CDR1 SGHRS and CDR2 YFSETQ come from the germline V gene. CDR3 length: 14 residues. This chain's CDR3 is CASKALADYNEQFF. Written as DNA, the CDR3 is TGCGCCAGCAAGGCACTAGCGGACTACAATGAGCAGTTCTTC.

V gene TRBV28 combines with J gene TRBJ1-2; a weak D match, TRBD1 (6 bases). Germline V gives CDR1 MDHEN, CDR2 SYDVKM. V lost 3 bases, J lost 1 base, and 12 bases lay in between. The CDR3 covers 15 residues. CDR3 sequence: CASSFVGQNNYGYTF. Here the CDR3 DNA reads TGTGCCAGCAGTTTTGTAGGACAGAATAACTATGGCTACACCTTC.

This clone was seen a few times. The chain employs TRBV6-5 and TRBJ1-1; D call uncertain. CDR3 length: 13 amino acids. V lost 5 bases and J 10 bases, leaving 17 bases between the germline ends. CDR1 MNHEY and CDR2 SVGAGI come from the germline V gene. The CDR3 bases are TGTGCCAGCAGTCCCAAATTTGAGGGATCAGCTTTCTTT. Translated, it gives CASSPKFEGSAFF.

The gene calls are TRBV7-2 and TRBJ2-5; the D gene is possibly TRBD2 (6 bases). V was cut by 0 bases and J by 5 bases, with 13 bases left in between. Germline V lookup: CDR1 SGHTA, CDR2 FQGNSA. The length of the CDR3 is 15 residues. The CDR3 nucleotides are TGTGCCAGCAGCTTAGCGAGGACTGGGGGGGAGACCCAGTACTTC. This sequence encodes CASSLARTGGETQYF.

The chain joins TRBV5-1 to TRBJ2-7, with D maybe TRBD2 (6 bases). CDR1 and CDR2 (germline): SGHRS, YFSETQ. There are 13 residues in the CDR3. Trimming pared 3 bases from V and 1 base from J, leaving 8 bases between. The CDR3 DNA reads TGCGCCAGCAGCTCCCGGGAGTCCTACGAGCAGTACTTC. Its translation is CASSSRESYEQYF.

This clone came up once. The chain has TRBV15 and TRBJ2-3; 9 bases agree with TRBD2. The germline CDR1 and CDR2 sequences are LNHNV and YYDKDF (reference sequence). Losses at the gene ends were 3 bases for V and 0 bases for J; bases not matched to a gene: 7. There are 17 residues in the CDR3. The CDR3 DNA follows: TGTGCCACCAGCAGTCCAGTGACTAGCGGTAGCACAGATACGCAGTATTTT. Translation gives CATSSPVTSGSTDTQYF.

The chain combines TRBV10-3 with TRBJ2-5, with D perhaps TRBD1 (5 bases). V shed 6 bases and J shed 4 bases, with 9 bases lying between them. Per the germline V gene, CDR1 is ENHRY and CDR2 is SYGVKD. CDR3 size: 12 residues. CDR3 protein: CAISQGLETQYF. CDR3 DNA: TGTGCCATCAGCCAGGGTTTAGAGACCCAGTACTTC.

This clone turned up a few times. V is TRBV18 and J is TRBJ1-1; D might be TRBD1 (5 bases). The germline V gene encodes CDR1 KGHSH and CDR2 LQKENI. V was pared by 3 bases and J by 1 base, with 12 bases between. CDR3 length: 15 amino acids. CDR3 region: CASSPDGQPNTEAFF. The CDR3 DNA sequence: TGTGCCAGCTCACCGGATGGACAACCGAACACTGAAGCTTTCTTT.

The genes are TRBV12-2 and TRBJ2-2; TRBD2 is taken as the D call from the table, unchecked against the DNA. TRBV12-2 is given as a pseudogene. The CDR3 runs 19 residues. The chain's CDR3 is CASRLARASRPRRTGELFF. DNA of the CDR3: TGTGCAAGTCGCTTAGCGAGGGCTAGCCGTCCCCGTCGGACCGGGGAGCTGTTTTTT.

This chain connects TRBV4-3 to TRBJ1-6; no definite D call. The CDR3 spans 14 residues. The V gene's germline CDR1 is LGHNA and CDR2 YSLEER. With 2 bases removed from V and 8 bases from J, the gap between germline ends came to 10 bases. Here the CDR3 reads CASSQSGIDSPLHF. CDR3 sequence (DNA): TGCGCCAGCAGCCAATCCGGGATTGATTCACCCCTCCACTTT.

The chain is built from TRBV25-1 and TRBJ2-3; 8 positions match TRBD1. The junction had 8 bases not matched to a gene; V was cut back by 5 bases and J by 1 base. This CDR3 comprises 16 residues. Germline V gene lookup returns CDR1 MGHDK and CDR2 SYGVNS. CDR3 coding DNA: TGTGCCAGCAGTCTAAGGACAGGGAGAGGCACAGATACGCAGTATTTT. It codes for CASSLRTGRGTDTQYF.

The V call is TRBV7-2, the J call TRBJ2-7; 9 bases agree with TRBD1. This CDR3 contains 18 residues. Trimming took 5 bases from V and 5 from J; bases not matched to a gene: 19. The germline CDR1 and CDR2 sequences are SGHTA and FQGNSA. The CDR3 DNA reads TGTGCCAGCAGCCTAGTCCCCGGCAACCGGGACAGGGACCACGAGCAGTACTTC. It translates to CASSLVPGNRDRDHEQYF.

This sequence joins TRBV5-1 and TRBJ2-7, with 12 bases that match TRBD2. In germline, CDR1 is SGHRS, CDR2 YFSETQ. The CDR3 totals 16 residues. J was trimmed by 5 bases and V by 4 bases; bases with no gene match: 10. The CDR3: CASSPGASGRADEQYF. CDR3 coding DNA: TGCGCCAGCAGCCCCGGCGCTAGCGGGAGGGCCGACGAGCAGTACTTC.

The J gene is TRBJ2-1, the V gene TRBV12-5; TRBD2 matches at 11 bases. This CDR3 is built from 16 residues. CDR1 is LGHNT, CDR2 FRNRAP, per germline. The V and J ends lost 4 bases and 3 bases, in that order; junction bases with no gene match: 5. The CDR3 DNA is TGTGCTAGTGGTTGGAGACTAGCGGGGATCTACAATGAGCAGTTCTTC. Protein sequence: CASGWRLAGIYNEQFF.

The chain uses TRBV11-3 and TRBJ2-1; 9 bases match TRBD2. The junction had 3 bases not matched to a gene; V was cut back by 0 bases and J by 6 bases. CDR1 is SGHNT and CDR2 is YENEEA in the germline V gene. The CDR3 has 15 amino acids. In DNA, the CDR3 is TGTGCCAGCAGCTTAGATCGCGGGAGGGCCAATGAGCAGTTCTTC. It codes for CASSLDRGRANEQFF. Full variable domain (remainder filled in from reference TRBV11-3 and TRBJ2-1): EAGVVQSPRYKIIEKKQPVAFWCNPISGHNTLYWYLQNLGQGPELLIRYENEEAVDDSQLPKDRFSAERLKGVDSTLKIQPAELGDSAVYLCASSLDRGRANEQFFGPGTRLTVL.

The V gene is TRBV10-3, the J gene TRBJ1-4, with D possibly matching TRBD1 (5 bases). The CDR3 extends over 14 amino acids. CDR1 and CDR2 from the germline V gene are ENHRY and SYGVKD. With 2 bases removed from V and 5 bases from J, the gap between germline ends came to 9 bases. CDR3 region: CAISELGGNEKLFF. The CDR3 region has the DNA TGTGCCATCAGTGAGCTCGGGGGAAATGAAAAACTGTTTTTT.

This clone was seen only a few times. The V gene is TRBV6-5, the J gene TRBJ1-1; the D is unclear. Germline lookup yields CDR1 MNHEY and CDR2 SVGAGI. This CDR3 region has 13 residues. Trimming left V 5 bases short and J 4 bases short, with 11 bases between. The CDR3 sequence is CASSTQVSTEAFF. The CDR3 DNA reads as TGTGCCAGCAGTACGCAGGTTAGCACTGAAGCTTTCTTT.

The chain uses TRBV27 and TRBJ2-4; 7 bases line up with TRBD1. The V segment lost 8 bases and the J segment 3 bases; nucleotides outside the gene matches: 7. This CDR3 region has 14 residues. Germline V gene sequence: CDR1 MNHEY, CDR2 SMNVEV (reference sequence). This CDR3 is CASSRGSVKNIQYF. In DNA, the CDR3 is TGTGCCAGCTCCAGGGGGTCGGTCAAAAACATTCAGTACTTC.

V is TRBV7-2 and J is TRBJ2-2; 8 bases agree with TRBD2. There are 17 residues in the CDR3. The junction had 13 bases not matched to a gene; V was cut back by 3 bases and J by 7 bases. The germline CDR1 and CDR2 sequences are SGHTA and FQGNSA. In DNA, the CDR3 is TGTGCCAGCAGCTTCCCCGGGACTAGGCCCTACGTCGGGGAGCTGTTTTTT. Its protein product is CASSFPGTRPYVGELFF.

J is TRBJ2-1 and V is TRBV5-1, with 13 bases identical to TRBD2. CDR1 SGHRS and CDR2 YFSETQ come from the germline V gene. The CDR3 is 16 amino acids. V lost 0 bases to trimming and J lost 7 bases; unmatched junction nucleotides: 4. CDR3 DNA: TGCGCCAGCAGCTTGGCCGGACTAGCGGGAGTGAATGAGCAGTTCTTC. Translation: CASSLAGLAGVNEQFF. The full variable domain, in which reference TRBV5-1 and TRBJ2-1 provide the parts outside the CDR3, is KAGVTQTPRYLIKTRGQQVTLSCSPISGHRSVSWYQQTPGQGLQFLFEYFSETQRNKGNFPGRFSGRQFSNSRSEMNVSTLELGDSALYLCASSLAGLAGVNEQFFGPGTRLTVL.

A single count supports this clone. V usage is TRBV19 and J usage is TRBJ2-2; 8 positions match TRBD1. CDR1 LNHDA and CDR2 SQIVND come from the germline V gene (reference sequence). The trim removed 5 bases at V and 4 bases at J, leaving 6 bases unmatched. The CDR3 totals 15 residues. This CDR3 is CASSSPGQGTGELFF. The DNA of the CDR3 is TGTGCCAGTAGTTCCCCCGGACAGGGCACCGGGGAGCTGTTTTTT.

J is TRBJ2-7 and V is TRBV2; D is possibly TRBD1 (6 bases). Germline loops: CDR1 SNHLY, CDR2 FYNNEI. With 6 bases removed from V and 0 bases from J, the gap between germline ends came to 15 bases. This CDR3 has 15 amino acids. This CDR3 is CASRRIGQNSYEQYF. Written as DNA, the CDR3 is TGTGCCAGCAGGAGAATCGGACAGAACTCCTACGAGCAGTACTTC.